The clone carrying this T cell receptor beta chain was found once. TCRdb keeps only in-frame clones here, not all; method: immunoSEQ multiplex PCR. The sample lists 65,000 to 85,000 clones, roughly 97% occurring once. This specimen belongs to a study of technical replicates of blood from a handful of donors. V lost 3 bases to trimming and J lost 3 bases; unmatched junction nucleotides: 5. Germline V gives CDR1 SGHTA, CDR2 FQGTGA. There are 16 residues in the CDR3. The chain employs TRBV7-3 and TRBJ2-1; TRBD2 agrees at 10 bases. The receptor was derived from a human donor in good health. The sequenced sample was T cells isolated from PBMCs. CDR3 region: CASSFLAGASYNEQFF. DNA for the CDR3: TGTGCCAGCAGCTTCCTAGCGGGAGCCAGCTACAATGAGCAGTTCTTC.